This TCR beta chain stems from a study of T cells in Graves' hyperthyroidism and ophthalmopathy. Across the whole study: Once the initial diagnosis was made, peripheral blood was obtained before any treatment. Points from the study as a whole: Blood samples included most of the expanded thyroid clonotypes exceeding 0.001.

Newly diagnosed hyperthyroidism patients aged 18 to 65 years had disease lasting under 2 months. The PBMCs were sourced from fresh peripheral blood (about 10 ml). The germline V gene encodes CDR1 LNHDA and CDR2 SQIVND (reference sequence). V dropped 8 bases and J dropped 5 bases, with 16 bases sitting between them. CDR3 length equals 14 residues. This clonotype was seen a few times. Antigen specificity is unknown. TCR beta CDR3 regions were amplified from RNA transcripts. The HTBI primer set was used in a first-round RT-PCR of the TCR CDR3. Using its own MiXCR run on the multiplex PCR reads, TCRdb lists one record per CDR3 protein. The sample records about 560,000 distinct CDR3 sequences, approximately 15% being singletons.

The sequenced material came from blood. The chain is built from TRBV19 and TRBJ1-5, with D hard to call. The sequence came from a young woman with Graves' hyperthyroidism. This CDR3 reads CASGVGGIDQPQHF. CDR3 coding DNA: TGTGCCAGTGGGGTGGGAGGGATTGATCAGCCCCAGCATTTT. The full variable domain, in which reference TRBV19 and TRBJ1-5 provide the parts outside the CDR3, is DGGITQSPKYLFRKEGQNVTLSCEQNLNHDAMYWYRQDPGQGLRLIYYSQIVNDFQKGDIAEGYSVSREKKESFPLTVTSAQKNPTAFYLCASGVGGIDQPQHFGDGTRLSIL.